Shown below are 28 T cell receptor beta chains from a single sample sequenced in a study of T-cell reconstitution after alpha-beta-depleted transplantation in children. Preparation of the TCRbeta library used unique molecular identifiers. TCRdb called the PCR reads again in MiXCR, with one record for every CDR3 protein. Of around 500,000 distinct CDR3 sequences listed, roughly 24% are singletons. Sequences were derived from PBMCs, mostly from graft donor cells, sampled 360 days after TCRalphabeta/CD19-depleted stem cell transplant. The receptor set was obtained from a boy in the first two years of life who had a stem cell transplant for acute myeloid leukemia, so the T cells may come from the graft donor.

The chain has TRBV21-1 and TRBJ1-5. TRBV21-1 is marked as a pseudogene. This CDR3 has 17 residues. The CDR3 coding sequence is TGTGCCAGCAGCAAACGACGGTTCCTGGATAGCAATCAGCCCCAGCATTTT. It is translated as CASSKRRFLDSNQPQHF.

In its sample, this clonotype was seen many times. The gene calls are TRBV4-3 and TRBJ1-1; D uncertain. The germline gives CDR1 LGHNA, CDR2 YSLEER. The CDR3 spans 13 residues. Trimming pared 3 bases from V and 1 base from J, leaving 6 bases between. The CDR3: CASSHSENTEAFF. CDR3 nucleotides: TGCGCCAGCAGCCACTCAGAGAACACTGAAGCTTTCTTT.

This clonotype was recorded a few times. J is TRBJ2-7 and V is TRBV11-2; 9 bases are shared with TRBD1. V gave up 0 bases and J gave up 0 bases; unmatched junction bases: 6. CDR3 length: 17 amino acids. Germline values: CDR1 SGHAT, CDR2 FQNNGV. The CDR3 nucleotides read TGTGCCAGCAGCTTAGAGGTCGGGACAGGGATCTCCTACGAGCAGTACTTC. Encoded protein: CASSLEVGTGISYEQYF.

The table lists this clonotype with a count of one. The rearrangement links TRBV12-2 to TRBJ1-2. TRBV12-2 is a pseudogene locus. The CDR3 runs 14 residues. CDR3 protein: CASRLVSINYGYTF. The DNA of the CDR3 is TGTGCAAGTCGCTTAGTATCCATTAACTATGGCTACACCTTC.

This chain links TRBV7-9 with TRBJ2-3, with 7 bases aligning to TRBD1. The germline V gene encodes CDR1 SEHNR and CDR2 FQNEAQ (reference sequence). V was pared by 1 base and J by 6 bases, with 7 bases of the junction left unmatched. The CDR3 runs to 15 residues. The CDR3 sequence is CASSLDGIQGDTQYF. CDR3 coding DNA: TGTGCCAGCAGCTTAGATGGGATACAGGGGGATACGCAGTATTTT. Combining the CDR3 with reference TRBV7-9 and TRBJ2-3 gives the whole variable domain DTGVSQNPRHKITKRGQNVTFRCDPISEHNRLYWYRQTLGQGPEFLTYFQNEAQLEKSRLLSDRFSAERPKGSFSTLEIQRTEQGDSAMYLCASSLDGIQGDTQYFGPGTRLTVL.

The sample holds a few counts of this clonotype. The chain uses TRBV27 and TRBJ1-2; 8 nucleotides line up with TRBD1. CDR1 is MNHEY, CDR2 SMNVEV, per germline (reference sequence). The CDR3 is 13 residues long. V was pared by 5 bases and J by 6 bases, with 5 bases of the junction left unmatched. CDR3 loop: CASSLRQGHGYTF. CDR3 bases: TGTGCCAGCAGTCTCAGACAGGGGCATGGCTACACCTTC.

This clonotype came up many times. The J gene is TRBJ1-1, the V gene TRBV5-1; D is uncertain. Trimming cost V 2 bases and J 5 bases, with 10 bases left between them. This CDR3 is built from 13 residues. Germline V gene data show CDR1 as SGHRS and CDR2 as YFSETQ. The CDR3 loop is CASSLNEGTEAFF. CDR3 coding DNA: TGCGCCAGCAGCTTAAACGAAGGGACTGAAGCTTTCTTT.

This clonotype was seen a few times. This sequence joins TRBV6-1 and TRBJ2-1; D not resolved. This CDR3 spans 14 amino acids. Trimming shortened V by 5 bases and J by 3 bases, and 11 bases separated the two germline ends. Germline CDR1 is MNHNS and CDR2 is SASEGT. CDR3 bases: TGTGCCAGCAGTCTCGGAGCGAGCTACAATGAGCAGTTCTTC. Translation gives CASSLGASYNEQFF.

This clonotype showed up just a few times. The chain uses TRBV20-1 and TRBJ2-1; TRBD1 agrees at 9 bases. CDR3 length equals 12 residues. CDR1 is DFQATT and CDR2 is SNEGSKA in the germline V gene (reference sequence). J gave up 7 bases and V 6 bases, and 4 bases lay outside the gene matches. The CDR3 DNA reads as TGCAGTGCCGGGACAGGGCCGAATGAGCAGTTCTTC. Residues: CSAGTGPNEQFF.

The chain carries TRBV29-1 and TRBJ1-4; D is ambiguous. Trimming took 5 bases from V and 6 from J, leaving 13 bases between them. The length of the CDR3 is 13 residues. CDR1 and CDR2 from the germline V gene are SQVTM and ANQGSEA. The CDR3: CSVKAGGYEKLFF. The CDR3 region has the DNA TGCAGCGTTAAGGCGGGCGGGTATGAAAAACTGTTTTTT.

This rearrangement joins TRBV7-9 to TRBJ2-7; no clear D gene. The V end was cut by 0 bases, the J end by 6 bases, with 9 bases between. CDR1 is SEHNR and CDR2 is FQNEAQ in the germline V gene (reference sequence). CDR3 length: 13 residues. This chain's CDR3 is CASSLAGLLEQYF. CDR3 DNA: TGTGCCAGCAGCTTAGCGGGTCTCCTCGAGCAGTACTTC.

The sample holds a few counts of this clonotype. The chain recombines TRBV20-1 with TRBJ2-7, with 9 positions matching TRBD2. The length of the CDR3 is 13 residues. Looked up from germline, CDR1 is DFQATT and CDR2 is SNEGSKA (reference sequence). J lost 3 bases, V lost 3 bases, and 3 bases had no gene match. CDR3 region: CSASLAGDYEQYF. The CDR3 region has the DNA TGCAGTGCTAGCTTAGCGGGGGACTACGAGCAGTACTTC.

A few counts support this clonotype. This chain connects TRBV20-1 to TRBJ2-1; D is unresolved. Trimming left V 6 bases short and J 6 bases short, with 6 bases between. The CDR3 totals 10 residues. Germline loops: CDR1 DFQATT, CDR2 SNEGSKA (reference sequence). CDR3 sequence reads: CSAEINEQFF. In DNA form, the CDR3 reads TGCAGTGCAGAGATCAATGAGCAGTTCTTC.

This clonotype was seen a handful of times. The gene calls are TRBV5-4 and TRBJ1-2; 7 positions agree with TRBD1. Germline CDR1 SGHNT, CDR2 YYREEE (reference sequence). Losses at the gene ends were 0 bases for V and 0 bases for J; bases not matched to a gene: 2. CDR3 length: 15 residues. The CDR3 sequence: CASSLVDRTNYGYTF. The CDR3 nucleotides are TGTGCCAGCAGCTTGGTGGACAGGACTAACTATGGCTACACCTTC.

The rearrangement links TRBV20-1 to TRBJ1-3; 7 bases map to TRBD1. Germline V lookup: CDR1 DFQATT, CDR2 SNEGSKA (reference sequence). V shed 0 bases, J shed 8 bases, and the junction held 7 bases outside the gene matches. The CDR3 covers 14 residues. The CDR3 loop is CSARDKEGADTIYF. For the CDR3, the DNA is TGCAGTGCTAGAGATAAAGAGGGGGCAGACACCATATATTTT.

V gene TRBV20-1 combines with J gene TRBJ2-1; tentatively, D is TRBD2 (5 bases). This CDR3 spans 14 amino acids. CDR1 and CDR2 (germline): DFQATT, SNEGSKA (reference sequence). V was cut by 2 bases and J by 8 bases, with 16 bases left in between. This CDR3 is CSARLALGFDEQFF. DNA for the CDR3: TGCAGTGCTAGACTAGCCCTAGGATTCGATGAGCAGTTCTTC.

This clonotype was detected many times. The chain is built from TRBV7-2 and TRBJ2-7; D is ambiguous. The CDR3 spans 12 residues. From germline, CDR1 is SGHTA and CDR2 FQGNSA. The germline V and J ends were trimmed by 8 bases and 3 bases, with 11 bases remaining between them. CDR3 loop: CASGPGNYEQYF. The CDR3 nucleotides read TGTGCCAGCGGACCTGGGAACTACGAGCAGTACTTC.

This clonotype was recorded once. V is TRBV6-1 and J is TRBJ2-1; either TRBD1 or TRBD2 may supply D (6 bases each). The CDR3 is 15 residues long. Germline lookup yields CDR1 MNHNS and CDR2 SASEGT. V shed 4 bases and J shed 5 bases, with 15 bases lying between them. The CDR3 region has the DNA TGTGCCAGCAGTGCAACGGGGGCCCAGGACAATGAGCAGTTCTTC. Translated, it gives CASSATGAQDNEQFF.

The chain recombines TRBV29-1 with TRBJ2-3, with TRBD1 identical over 9 bases. The CDR3 covers 14 residues. With V trimmed by 1 base and J by 4 bases, 3 bases remained unmatched. CDR1 and CDR2 from the germline V gene are SQVTM and ANQGSEA. The CDR3 DNA sequence: TGCAGCGTTGAAGGACAGGGGGGCCCAGATACGCAGTATTTT. Amino acids: CSVEGQGGPDTQYF.

In this sample, this clonotype turned up many times. The chain uses TRBV29-1 and TRBJ2-7; D unclear. The CDR3 is 10 residues long. Between the trimmed V and J ends, which lost 4 bases and 7 bases, there was a span of 8 bases. Germline V gene sequence: CDR1 SQVTM, CDR2 ANQGSEA. CDR3 sequence reads: CSVAIEEQYF. CDR3 sequence (DNA): TGCAGCGTTGCCATCGAAGAGCAGTACTTC.

This clonotype showed up just once. J is TRBJ1-4 and V is TRBV11-2; 10 bases are shared with TRBD1. Germline V gene data show CDR1 as SGHAT and CDR2 as FQNNGV. Trimming took 1 base from V and 7 from J; bases not matched to a gene: 6. The length of the CDR3 is 16 residues. The CDR3 loop is CASSLGKTGGTEKLFF. In DNA form, the CDR3 reads TGTGCCAGCAGCTTAGGGAAGACAGGGGGCACTGAAAAACTGTTTTTT.

DNA of the CDR3: TGTGCCAGTAACAAACCAGGACGGATGAACACTGAAGCTTTCTTT. Encoded protein: CASNKPGRMNTEAFF. This sequence joins TRBV11-2 and TRBJ1-1, with unresolved D. The CDR3 covers 15 residues. V lost 9 bases, J lost 0 bases, and 17 bases lay in between. The germline V gene encodes CDR1 SGHAT and CDR2 FQNNGV.

The V and J genes are TRBV5-6 and TRBJ2-5, with D unclear. Germline CDR1 SGHDT, CDR2 YYEEEE. The germline V and J ends were trimmed by 4 bases and 3 bases, with 16 bases remaining between them. The CDR3 runs 15 residues. CDR3 sequence reads: CASSHYWLEEETQYF. The DNA of the CDR3 is TGTGCCAGCAGCCATTATTGGCTAGAAGAAGAGACCCAGTACTTC.

This clonotype was recorded at least ten times. V and J are TRBV5-1 and TRBJ1-1; D remains ambiguous. The CDR3 has 16 residues. Germline V gene sequence: CDR1 SGHRS, CDR2 YFSETQ. Trimming pared 0 bases from V and 1 base from J, leaving 13 bases between. Written as DNA, the CDR3 is TGCGCCAGCAGCTTGGGTTCTGGACTCCCGAACACTGAAGCTTTCTTT. Its translation is CASSLGSGLPNTEAFF. The whole variable domain, filled in from reference TRBV5-1 and TRBJ1-1, reads KAGVTQTPRYLIKTRGQQVTLSCSPISGHRSVSWYQQTPGQGLQFLFEYFSETQRNKGNFPGRFSGRQFSNSRSEMNVSTLELGDSALYLCASSLGSGLPNTEAFFGQGTRLTVV.

This clonotype was seen at least ten times. J is TRBJ2-7 and V is TRBV12-3 or TRBV12-4; D possibly corresponds to TRBD1 (6 bases). Deletions cut 5 bases from V and 2 bases from J, with 10 bases between. This CDR3 is 13 amino acids long. The CDR3 region has the DNA TGTGCCAGCAGTCCAGGGGTTACCTACGAGCAGTACTTC. Protein: CASSPGVTYEQYF.

The chain employs TRBV21-1 and TRBJ2-3. TRBV21-1 is labeled a pseudogene. The CDR3 consists of 16 residues. This chain's CDR3 is CASGNYRRRDTDTQYF. In DNA form, the CDR3 reads TGTGCCAGCGGAAACTATAGGCGTCGCGACACAGATACGCAGTATTTT.

CDR3 DNA sequence: TGCAGTGCTAGCGGGGGCCCCACGGGATCCTACAATGAGCAGTTCTTC. Translating it yields CSASGGPTGSYNEQFF. The rearrangement uses TRBV20-1 and TRBJ2-1; D tentatively fits TRBD1 or TRBD2 (6 bases each). V was pared by 3 bases and J by 1 base, with 16 bases between. The CDR3 consists of 16 residues. Germline CDR1 reads DFQATT; CDR2 reads SNEGSKA (reference sequence).

The rearrangement links TRBV28 to TRBJ2-1, with D uncertain. This CDR3 is 17 amino acids long. Germline loops: CDR1 MDHEN, CDR2 SYDVKM. Trimming removed 6 bases at V and 7 bases at J, with 25 bases between. The CDR3 DNA follows: TGTGCCAGCAGGAATGGGCTACTCCTCGGCTCGAGGAATGAGCAGTTCTTC. It yields the protein CASRNGLLLGSRNEQFF.